This passage covers 2 T cell receptor beta chains from one sample sequenced in a study of blood T cell repertoires in COVID-19. Sequencing was performed with immunoSEQ multiplex PCR; in TCRdb, only in-frame clones are kept and a portion is missing. Here the sample spans approximately 130,000 clones, more than 80% being singletons. Specimen: peripheral blood. These receptors all come from a man aged 65 to 85 with active or convalescent COVID-19.

The chain uses TRBV6-5 and TRBJ1-2; TRBD1 might be the D (6 bases). With 5 bases removed from V and 4 bases from J, the gap between germline ends came to 14 bases. CDR1 and CDR2 (germline): MNHEY, SVGAGI. This CDR3 spans 14 amino acids. The CDR3: CASSQRGGRYGYTF. CDR3 coding DNA: TGTGCCAGCAGTCAGAGGGGGGGCCGCTATGGCTACACCTTC.

The rearrangement links TRBV28 to TRBJ1-3; no clear D gene. Trimming pared 4 bases from V and 8 bases from J, leaving 18 bases between. This CDR3 contains 15 residues. CDR1 is MDHEN, CDR2 SYDVKM, per germline. CDR3 DNA: TGTGCCAGCAGTTCCCCTTCAGAGGGAACGGACACCATATATTTT. It encodes CASSSPSEGTDTIYF.